What follows describes a single T cell receptor beta chain. What it binds is not known. Germline-derived CDR1 and CDR2 are MNHEY and SVGAGI. V was shortened by 0 bases and J by 9 bases, with 18 bases between the two germline ends. CDR3 length: 16 residues. This entry comes from a study of T cell repertoires and Cas9 in healthy adults. General study results and limits: SpCas9-reactive effector T cells were reportedly restrained in vitro by SpCas9-reactive regulatory T cells.

Method: immunoSEQ multiplex PCR; TCRdb's copy keeps in-frame clones and lacks some. The table records over 14,000 clones, roughly 89% of them present only once. The origin of this receptor is a human donor in good health. The sample comprised Tregs (CD4+, CD25+, CD127-, CD137-, CD154-) from PBMCs; culture status not recorded. The rearrangement joins TRBV6-5 to TRBJ1-3; maybe TRBD1 (5 bases). The chain's CDR3 is CASSYSKGQARGTIYF. CDR3 bases: TGTGCCAGCAGTTACTCGAAGGGGCAGGCCCGAGGCACCATATATTTT.